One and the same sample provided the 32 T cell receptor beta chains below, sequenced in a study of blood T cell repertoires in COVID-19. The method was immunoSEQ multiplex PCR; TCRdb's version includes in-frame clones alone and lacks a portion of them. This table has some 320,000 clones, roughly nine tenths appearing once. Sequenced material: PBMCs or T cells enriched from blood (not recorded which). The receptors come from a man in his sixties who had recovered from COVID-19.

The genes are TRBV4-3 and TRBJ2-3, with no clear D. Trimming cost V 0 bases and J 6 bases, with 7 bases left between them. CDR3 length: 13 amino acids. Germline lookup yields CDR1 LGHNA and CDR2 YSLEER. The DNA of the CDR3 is TGCGCCAGCAGCCAAGATTTATCGGATACGCAGTATTTT. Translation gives CASSQDLSDTQYF.

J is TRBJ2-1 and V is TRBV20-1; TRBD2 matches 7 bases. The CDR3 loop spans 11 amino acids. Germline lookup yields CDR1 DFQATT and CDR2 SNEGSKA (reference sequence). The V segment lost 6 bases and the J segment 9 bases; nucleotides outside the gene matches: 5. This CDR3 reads CSAWRGSEQFF. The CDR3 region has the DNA TGCAGTGCCTGGCGGGGGTCTGAGCAGTTCTTC.

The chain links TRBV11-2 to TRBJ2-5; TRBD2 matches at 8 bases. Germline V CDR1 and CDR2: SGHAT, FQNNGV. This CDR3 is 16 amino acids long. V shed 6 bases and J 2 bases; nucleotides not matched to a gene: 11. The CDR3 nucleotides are TGTGCCAGCAGAGGGGGTAGCGGGGCAATACAAGAGACCCAGTACTTC. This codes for CASRGGSGAIQETQYF.

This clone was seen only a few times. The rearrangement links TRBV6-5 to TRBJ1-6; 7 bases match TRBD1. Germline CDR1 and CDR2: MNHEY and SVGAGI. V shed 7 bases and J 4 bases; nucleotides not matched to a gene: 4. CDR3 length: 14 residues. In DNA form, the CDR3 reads TGTGCCAGCACCCCGGGACAGTATAATTCACCCCTCCACTTT. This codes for CASTPGQYNSPLHF.

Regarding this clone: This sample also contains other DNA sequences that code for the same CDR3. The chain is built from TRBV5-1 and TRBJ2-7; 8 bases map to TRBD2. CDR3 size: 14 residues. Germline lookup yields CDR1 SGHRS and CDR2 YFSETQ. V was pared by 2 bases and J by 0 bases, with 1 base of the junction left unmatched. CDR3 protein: CASSLLAASYEQYF. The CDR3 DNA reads TGCGCCAGCAGCTTACTAGCGGCCTCCTACGAGCAGTACTTC. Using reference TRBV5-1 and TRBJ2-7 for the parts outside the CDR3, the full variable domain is KAGVTQTPRYLIKTRGQQVTLSCSPISGHRSVSWYQQTPGQGLQFLFEYFSETQRNKGNFPGRFSGRQFSNSRSEMNVSTLELGDSALYLCASSLLAASYEQYFGPGTRLTVT.

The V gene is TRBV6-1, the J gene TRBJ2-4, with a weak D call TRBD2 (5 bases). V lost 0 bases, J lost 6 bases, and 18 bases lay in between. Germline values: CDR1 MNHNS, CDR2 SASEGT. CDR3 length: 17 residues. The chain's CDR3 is CASSEAWESGSGNIQYF. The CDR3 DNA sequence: TGTGCCAGCAGTGAAGCCTGGGAGTCCGGCAGTGGAAACATTCAGTACTTC.

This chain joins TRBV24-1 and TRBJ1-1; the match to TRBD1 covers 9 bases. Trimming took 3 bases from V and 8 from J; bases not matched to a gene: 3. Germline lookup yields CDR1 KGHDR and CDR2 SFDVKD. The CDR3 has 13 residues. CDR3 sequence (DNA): TGTGCCACCAGTGATACCGGGACAGGGGAAGCTTTCTTT. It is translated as CATSDTGTGEAFF.

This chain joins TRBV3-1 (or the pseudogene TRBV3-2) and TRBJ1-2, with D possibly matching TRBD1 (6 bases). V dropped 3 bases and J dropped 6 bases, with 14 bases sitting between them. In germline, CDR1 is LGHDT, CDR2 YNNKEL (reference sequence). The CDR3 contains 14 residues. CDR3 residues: CASSHKTGVHGYTF. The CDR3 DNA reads TGTGCCAGCAGCCACAAGACAGGAGTACATGGCTACACCTTC.

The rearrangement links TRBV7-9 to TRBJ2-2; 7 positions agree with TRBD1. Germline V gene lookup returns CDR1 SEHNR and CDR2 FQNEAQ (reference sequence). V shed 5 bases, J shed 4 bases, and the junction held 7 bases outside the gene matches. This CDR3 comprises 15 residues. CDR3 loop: CASSLTDRRTGELFF. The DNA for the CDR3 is TGTGCCAGCAGCCTAACGGACAGGCGCACCGGGGAGCTGTTTTTT.

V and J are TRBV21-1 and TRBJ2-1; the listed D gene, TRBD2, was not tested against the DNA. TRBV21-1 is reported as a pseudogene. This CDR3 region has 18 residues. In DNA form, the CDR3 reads TGTGCCAGCAACTCACTAGCGGGAGTTTCAAGGTCCTACAATGAGCAGTTCTTC. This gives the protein CASNSLAGVSRSYNEQFF.

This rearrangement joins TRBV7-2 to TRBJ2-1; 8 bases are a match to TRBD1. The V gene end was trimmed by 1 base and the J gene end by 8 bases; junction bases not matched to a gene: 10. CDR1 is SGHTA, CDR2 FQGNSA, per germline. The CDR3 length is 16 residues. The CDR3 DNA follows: TGTGCCAGCAGCTTAGTGGCAGGGGGCTTGAGATATGAGCAGTTCTTC. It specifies CASSLVAGGLRYEQFF.

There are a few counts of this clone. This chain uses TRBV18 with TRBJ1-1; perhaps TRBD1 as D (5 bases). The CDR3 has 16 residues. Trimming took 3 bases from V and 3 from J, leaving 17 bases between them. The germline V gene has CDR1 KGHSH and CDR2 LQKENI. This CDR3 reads CASSPRKQGYDTEAFF. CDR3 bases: TGTGCCAGCTCACCGAGAAAGCAGGGTTACGACACTGAAGCTTTCTTT.

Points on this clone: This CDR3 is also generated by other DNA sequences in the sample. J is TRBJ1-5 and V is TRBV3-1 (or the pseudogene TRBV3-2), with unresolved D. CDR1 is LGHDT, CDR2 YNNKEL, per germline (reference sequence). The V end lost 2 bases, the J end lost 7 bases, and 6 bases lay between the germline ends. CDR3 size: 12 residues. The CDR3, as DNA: TGTGCCAGCAGCCAACGCGGGCAGCCCCAGCATTTT. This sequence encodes CASSQRGQPQHF.

The CDR3 region has the DNA TGTGCCAGCAGGAGACAGGGCTCGACCTACGAGCAGTACTTC. This sequence encodes CASRRQGSTYEQYF. The V and J genes are TRBV5-5 and TRBJ2-7; 7 positions match TRBD1. J gave up 2 bases and V 5 bases, and 7 bases lay outside the gene matches. The CDR3 contains 14 residues. Germline V gives CDR1 SGHKS, CDR2 YYEKEE (reference sequence).

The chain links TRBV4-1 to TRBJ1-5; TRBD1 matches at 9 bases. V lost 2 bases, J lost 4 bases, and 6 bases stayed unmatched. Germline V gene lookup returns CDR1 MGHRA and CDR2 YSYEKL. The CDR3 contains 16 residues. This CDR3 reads CASSQPGQGENQPQHF. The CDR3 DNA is TGCGCCAGCAGCCAACCGGGACAGGGCGAAAATCAGCCCCAGCATTTT.

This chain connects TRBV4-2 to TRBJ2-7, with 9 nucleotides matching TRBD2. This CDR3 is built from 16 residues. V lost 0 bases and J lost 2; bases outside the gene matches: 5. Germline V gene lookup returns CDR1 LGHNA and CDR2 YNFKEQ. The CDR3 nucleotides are TGTGCCAGCAGCCAAGATCAGCTAGCGGGGACCTACGAGCAGTACTTC. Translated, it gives CASSQDQLAGTYEQYF.

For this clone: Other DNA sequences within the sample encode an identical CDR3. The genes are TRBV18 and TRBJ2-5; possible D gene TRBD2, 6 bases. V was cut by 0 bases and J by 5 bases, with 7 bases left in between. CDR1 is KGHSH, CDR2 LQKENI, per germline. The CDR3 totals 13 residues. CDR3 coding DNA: TGTGCCAGCTCACCACCTGCGGGGGAGACCCAGTACTTC. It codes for CASSPPAGETQYF.

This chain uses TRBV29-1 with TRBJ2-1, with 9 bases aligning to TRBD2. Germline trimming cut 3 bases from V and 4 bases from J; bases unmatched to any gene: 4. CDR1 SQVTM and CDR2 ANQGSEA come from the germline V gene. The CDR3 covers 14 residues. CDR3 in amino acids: CSVEGLADYNEQFF. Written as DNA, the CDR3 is TGCAGCGTTGAGGGACTAGCCGATTACAATGAGCAGTTCTTC.

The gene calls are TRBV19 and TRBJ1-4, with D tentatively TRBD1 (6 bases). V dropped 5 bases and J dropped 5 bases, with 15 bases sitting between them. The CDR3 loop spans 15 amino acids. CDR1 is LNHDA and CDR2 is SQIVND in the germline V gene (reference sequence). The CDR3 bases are TGTGCCAGTAGTTCAAGACAGGTTCTCAATGAAAAACTGTTTTTT. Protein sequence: CASSSRQVLNEKLFF. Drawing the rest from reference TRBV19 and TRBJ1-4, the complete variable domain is DGGITQSPKYLFRKEGQNVTLSCEQNLNHDAMYWYRQDPGQGLRLIYYSQIVNDFQKGDIAEGYSVSREKKESFPLTVTSAQKNPTAFYLCASSSRQVLNEKLFFGSGTQLSVL.

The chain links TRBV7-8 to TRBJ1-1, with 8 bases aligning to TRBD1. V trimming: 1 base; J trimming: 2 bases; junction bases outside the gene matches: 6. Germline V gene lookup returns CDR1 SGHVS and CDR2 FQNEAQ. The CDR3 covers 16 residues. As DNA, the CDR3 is TGTGCCAGCAGCTTAGGGTTCAGGGGGCGAAACACTGAAGCTTTCTTT. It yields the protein CASSLGFRGRNTEAFF.

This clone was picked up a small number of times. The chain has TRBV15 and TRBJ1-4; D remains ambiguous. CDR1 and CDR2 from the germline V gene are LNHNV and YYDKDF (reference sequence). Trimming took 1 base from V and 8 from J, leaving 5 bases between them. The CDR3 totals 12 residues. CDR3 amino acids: CATSRVGEKLFF. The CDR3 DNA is TGTGCCACCAGCAGAGTTGGCGAAAAACTGTTTTTT.

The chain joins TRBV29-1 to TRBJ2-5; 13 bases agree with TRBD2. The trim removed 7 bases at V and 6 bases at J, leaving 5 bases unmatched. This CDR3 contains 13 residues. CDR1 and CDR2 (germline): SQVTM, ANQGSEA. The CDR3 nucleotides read TGCAGCGCAGCCGGGACTAGCGGGAAGACCCAGTACTTC. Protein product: CSAAGTSGKTQYF.

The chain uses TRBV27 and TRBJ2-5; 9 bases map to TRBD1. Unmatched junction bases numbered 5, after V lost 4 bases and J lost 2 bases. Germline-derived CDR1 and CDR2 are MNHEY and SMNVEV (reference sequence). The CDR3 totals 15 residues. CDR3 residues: CASSSGQGNQETQYF. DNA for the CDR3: TGTGCCAGCAGTTCGGGACAGGGAAATCAAGAGACCCAGTACTTC.

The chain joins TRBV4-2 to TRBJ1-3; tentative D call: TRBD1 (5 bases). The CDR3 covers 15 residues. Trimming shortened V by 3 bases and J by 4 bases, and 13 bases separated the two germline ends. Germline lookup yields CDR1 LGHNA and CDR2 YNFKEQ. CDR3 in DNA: TGTGCCAGCAGCCATTTAGACAGTTCGGGAAACACCATATATTTT. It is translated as CASSHLDSSGNTIYF.

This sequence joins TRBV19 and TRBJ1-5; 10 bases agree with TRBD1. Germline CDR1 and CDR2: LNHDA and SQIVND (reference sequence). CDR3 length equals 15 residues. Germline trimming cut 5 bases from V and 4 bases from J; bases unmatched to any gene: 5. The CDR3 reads CASSGQGVTNQPQHF. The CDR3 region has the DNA TGTGCCAGTAGTGGACAGGGGGTGACTAATCAGCCCCAGCATTTT.

The CDR3 DNA reads as TGTGCCAGCACCCACTGGGGACTAGCGGGGGGGTTCACAGATACGCAGTATTTT. It encodes CASTHWGLAGGFTDTQYF. This chain links TRBV11-2 with TRBJ2-3; 16 positions agree with TRBD2. The CDR3 loop spans 18 amino acids. Germline V gene lookup returns CDR1 SGHAT and CDR2 FQNNGV. Trimming removed 7 bases from V and 2 bases from J; junction bases left unmatched: 9. The whole variable domain, filled in from reference TRBV11-2 and TRBJ2-3, reads EAGVAQSPRYKIIEKRQSVAFWCNPISGHATLYWYQQILGQGPKLLIQFQNNGVVDDSQLPKDRFSAERLKGVDSTLKIQPAKLEDSAVYLCASTHWGLAGGFTDTQYFGPGTRLTVL.

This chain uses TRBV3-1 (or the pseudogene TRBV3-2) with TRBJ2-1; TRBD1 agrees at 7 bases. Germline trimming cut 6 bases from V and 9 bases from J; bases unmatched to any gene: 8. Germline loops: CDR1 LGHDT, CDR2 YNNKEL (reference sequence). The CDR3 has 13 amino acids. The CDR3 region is CASRSDRVVEQFF. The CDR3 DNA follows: TGTGCCAGCAGATCCGACAGGGTTGTTGAGCAGTTCTTC.

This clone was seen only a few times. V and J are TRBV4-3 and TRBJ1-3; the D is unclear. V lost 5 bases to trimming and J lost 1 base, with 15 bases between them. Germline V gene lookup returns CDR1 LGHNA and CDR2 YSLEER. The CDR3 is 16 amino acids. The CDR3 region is CASSRDRSVSGNTIYF. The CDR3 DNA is TGCGCCAGCAGCAGAGACCGAAGCGTTTCTGGAAACACCATATATTTT.

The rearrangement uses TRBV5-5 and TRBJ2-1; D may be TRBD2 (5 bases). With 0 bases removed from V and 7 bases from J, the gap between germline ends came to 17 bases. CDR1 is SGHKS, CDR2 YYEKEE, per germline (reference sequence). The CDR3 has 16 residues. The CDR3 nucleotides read TGTGCCAGCAGCTTGGCTCTGAGGGAGCGTCGGAATGAGCAGTTCTTC. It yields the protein CASSLALRERRNEQFF.

The chain's CDR3 is CASSIGDLLYNEQFF. In nucleotides, the CDR3 is TGTGCCAGTAGTATTGGGGACTTACTCTACAATGAGCAGTTCTTC. V is TRBV19 and J is TRBJ2-1; D is perhaps TRBD2 (6 bases). V lost 3 bases and J lost 3, with 12 bases in between. Germline V lookup: CDR1 LNHDA, CDR2 SQIVND (reference sequence). The CDR3 contains 15 residues.

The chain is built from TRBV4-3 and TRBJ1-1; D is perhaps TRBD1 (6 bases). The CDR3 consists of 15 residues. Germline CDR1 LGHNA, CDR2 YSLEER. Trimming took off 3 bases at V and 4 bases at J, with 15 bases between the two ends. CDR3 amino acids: CASSQAGVGGTEAFF. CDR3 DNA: TGCGCCAGCAGCCAGGCAGGGGTAGGGGGCACTGAAGCTTTCTTT.

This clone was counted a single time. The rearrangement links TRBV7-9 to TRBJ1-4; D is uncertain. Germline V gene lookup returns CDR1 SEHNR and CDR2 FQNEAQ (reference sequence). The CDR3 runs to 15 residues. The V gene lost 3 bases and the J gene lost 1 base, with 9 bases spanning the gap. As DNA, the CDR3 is TGTGCCAGCAGCTTCCCGCGGCTAACTAATGAAAAACTGTTTTTT. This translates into CASSFPRLTNEKLFF.